This T cell receptor (beta chain) originates from a study of shared clonotypes between healthy human individuals (dated by TCRdb to the early 2020s). Broadly, across the study: The cohort included a few men and two women between 18 and 49 years of age. Per donor, three plates each were used for CD4 naive and CD4 memory, two for CD8 naive, and one for CD8 memory. To estimate repertoire size and how much clonotype sharing occurs between individuals, the study deeply sequenced the blood TCR repertoires of a handful of healthy adults. To increase sequencing depth and limit assay-specific biases, different laboratories used diverse techniques to prepare libraries and sequence TCR repertoires. Per donor, leukapheresis produced somewhere between about 0.94 and 10 billion PBMCs.

What the work shows at the level of the full study, not this receptor alone: Incomplete sequencing was indicated by rarefaction of sorted-subset datasets, despite the large sequencing depth. Sampling was limited to blood, and TCR repertoires in tissue likely differ from TCR repertoires in blood. Because the study included only a small number of donors, the genetic and exposure-history diversity represented was limited. Compared with non-shared clonotypes, the clonotypes found in all four sorted-subset donors had higher generation probabilities. About 5% of naive CD4, 3.5% of naive CD8, 2.3% of memory CD4, and approximately 0.39% of memory CD8 clonotypes were shared across four donors. Estimated clonotype richness was generally larger for naive than for memory subsets. Pairwise subsampling led to the expectation that sequencing depth would affect the degree of clonotype sharing among donors.

Donors were healthy HIV-negative adults with no recently reported acute infections or vaccinations. All donors were Caucasian adults living in Nashville, Tennessee, USA. CD4+ T cells were enriched by magnetic negative selection, after which naive cells were positively selected on CD45RA and the negative fraction was taken as the memory subset. Blood was obtained by leukapheresis, after which PBMCs were separated by Ficoll-Histopaque density gradient centrifugation and cryopreserved in liquid nitrogen vapor phase. Analytical flow cytometry was used to check the purity and quantity of every magnetically sorted T cell population. From each sorted fraction, genomic DNA was isolated and quantified by UV absorbance on a Nanodrop 2000c. Worth noting for this clone: There is no known antigen for this receptor. Base qualities are not recorded, but no much larger clone differs from it by a single base.

A distance of 17 bases separates the germline ends of V and J, which lose 5 bases and 7 bases respectively. Including the terminal cysteine and phenylalanine, the CDR3 comprises 14 residues. Only the CDR3 portion is preserved as DNA: 42 bases, with reading frame beginning at the first base. CDR1 and CDR2 are read off the germline V gene as MGHRA and YSYEKL. Using the deep immunoSEQ assay, multiplex PCR amplified TCR CDR3 regions from genomic DNA. For each cell subset, the extracted genomic DNA was distributed evenly across all wells of several immunoSEQ 96-well plates, and each plate served as one replicate. Each replicate PCR for sorted subsets received about 210 ng genomic DNA, equal to roughly 30,000 T cell genomes. Purified libraries were measured with a Qubit 3.0 fluorometer, size-checked on a Bioanalyzer 2100, and measured again with the KAPA Library Quantification kit. Every immunoSEQ 96-well plate was sequenced on a dedicated single-read 150-cycle Illumina NextSeq 550 flow cell. In the original analysis: The immunoSEQ output contained only junctional sequences without quality scores, so filtering could not match that applied to full-length reads. To assign V/J genes and CDR3, sequences were annotated using PyIR, a Python wrapper for IgBLAST v1.9, with IMGT germline references. Reads were filtered out if the reads had weak V/J assignments (E-value above 1e-6), no CDR3, stop codons, out-of-frame junctions, or ambiguous translated residues. V3J clonotypes were defined by identical inferred V gene, J gene, and CDR3 amino acid sequence. Percentage overlap between repertoires was computed as shared unique clonotypes divided by the size of the smaller repertoire. RTK rarefaction, the Chao1 estimator, and Recon v2.1 estimates of unobserved clonotypes were used to assess repertoire richness. Generation probabilities for all TCRbeta clonotypes obtained by the gDNA method from several donors were computed using OLGA. Drawn from immuneACCESS, this table holds only the in-frame rearrangements with V and J called that TCRdb kept. Clones are partly lost; checked studies trace under half to an unresolved V gene and leave the rest unexplained. That table supplies the V and J calls and clone size; D and trimming were determined from the DNA. For this sample the table gives around 1,000,000 clones, of which 77% were detected only once. The ten largest make up 0.89% of the sample.

This clonotype originated in a man aged 18 to 30 in good health. Some clones in this sample may be carry-over from other donors' samples. What was sequenced was memory CD4+ T cells from PBMCs. The cell subset or site label on this specimen signifies: CD45RA-negative fraction. The chain joins TRBV4-1 to TRBJ1-2; TRBD1 is a possible D gene, resting on 6 matching bases. The DNA sequence reads TGCGCCAGCAGCAGGGGGACCATGGAGGGTGGCTACACCTTC. It specifies CASSRGTMEGGYTF.